These 14 T cell receptor beta chains originate from one sample sequenced in a study of blood T cell repertoires in COVID-19. This table comes from immunoSEQ multiplex PCR, and its TCRdb copy is limited to in-frame clones, with some not included. The sample has 130,000 to 150,000 clones, approximately 80% seen once. Sequenced input: peripheral blood. These receptors originate from a woman between 40 and 50 years old with active or convalescent COVID-19.

The chain combines TRBV28 with TRBJ2-1; 7 bases fit TRBD2. J gave up 0 bases and V 5 bases, and 10 bases lay outside the gene matches. Germline V gives CDR1 MDHEN, CDR2 SYDVKM. CDR3 length equals 17 residues. The CDR3: CASSSRVAGTSYNEQFF. The CDR3 DNA reads TGTGCCAGCAGTAGCCGAGTAGCGGGCACCTCCTACAATGAGCAGTTCTTC.

The rearrangement links TRBV23-1 to TRBJ2-5; 10 bases are shared with TRBD1. TRBV23-1 is recorded as an ORF, its role being uncertain. V trimming: 4 bases; J trimming: 2 bases; junction bases outside the gene matches: 19. There are 20 residues in the CDR3. In DNA form, the CDR3 reads TGCGCCAGCAGTCGAGCGGACAGGGGGGGACCTACCCCCGTTCAAGAGACCCAGTACTTC. Amino acid sequence: CASSRADRGGPTPVQETQYF.

CDR3 amino acids: CASSSGYEQYF. The CDR3 DNA follows: TGTGCCAGCAGTTCGGGGTACGAGCAGTACTTC. The gene calls are TRBV27 and TRBJ2-7; a weak D match, TRBD2 (5 bases). The V end lost 4 bases, the J end lost 4 bases, and 5 bases lay between the germline ends. The V gene's germline CDR1 is MNHEY and CDR2 SMNVEV (reference sequence). CDR3 length: 11 amino acids.

The chain links TRBV6-6 to TRBJ1-2; perhaps TRBD1 as D (5 bases). The CDR3 is made up of 15 amino acids. V shed 5 bases and J shed 0 bases, with 13 bases lying between them. The germline V gene has CDR1 MNHNY and CDR2 SVGAGI (reference sequence). The DNA for the CDR3 is TGTGCCAGCAGTGACCCCCGGGGGACTAACTATGGCTACACCTTC. Translation: CASSDPRGTNYGYTF.

The rearrangement uses TRBV18 and TRBJ2-3, with D perhaps matching TRBD2 (6 bases). The CDR3 is made up of 15 amino acids. Germline V gives CDR1 KGHSH, CDR2 LQKENI. V gave up 3 bases and J gave up 0 bases, with 10 bases separating them. CDR3 DNA: TGTGCCAGCTCACCCAGAGCGGGTAGCACAGATACGCAGTATTTT. Protein: CASSPRAGSTDTQYF.

In this sample, this clone turned up a few times. CDR3 protein: CASSAATHQPQHF. Here the CDR3 DNA reads TGTGCCAGCAGTGCCGCTACCCATCAGCCCCAGCATTTT. The chain uses TRBV28 and TRBJ1-5; unclear D gene. Trimming took 5 bases from V and 5 from J, leaving 10 bases between them. This CDR3 is 13 amino acids long. Germline CDR1 is MDHEN and CDR2 is SYDVKM.

This chain links TRBV29-1 with TRBJ2-1, with 12 bases identical to TRBD2. V shed 6 bases and J 7 bases; nucleotides not matched to a gene: 13. Germline V lookup: CDR1 SQVTM, CDR2 ANQGSEA. The CDR3 loop spans 16 amino acids. CDR3 DNA sequence: TGCAGCGTGAACCCGACGACTAGCGGGAGTTTGAATGAGCAGTTCTTC. Its translation is CSVNPTTSGSLNEQFF.

Only one count was recorded for this clone. The V call is TRBV5-8, the J call TRBJ1-1; D is possibly TRBD1 (5 bases). The CDR3 is 13 amino acids. V gave up 0 bases and J gave up 4 bases, with 7 bases separating them. Germline CDR1 SGHTS, CDR2 YDEGEE. CDR3 in amino acids: CASSLGGGTEAFF. The DNA for the CDR3 is TGTGCCAGCAGCTTGGGGGGGGGCACTGAAGCTTTCTTT.

V gene TRBV28 combines with J gene TRBJ2-7, with D tentatively TRBD1 (6 bases). The V gene's germline CDR1 is MDHEN and CDR2 SYDVKM. This CDR3 spans 14 amino acids. V was pared by 6 bases and J by 7 bases, with 19 bases between. The CDR3 bases are TGTGCCAGCAGCCTCACAGGGAACACACTGGAGCAGTACTTC. Its protein product is CASSLTGNTLEQYF.

This sequence joins TRBV11-2 and TRBJ1-1; 8 bases align to TRBD1. Germline V CDR1 and CDR2: SGHAT, FQNNGV. V lost 3 bases and J lost 0; bases outside the gene matches: 0. The CDR3 is 14 residues long. CDR3 sequence (DNA): TGTGCCAGCAGCTTGACAGGGGTGAACACTGAAGCTTTCTTT. Translating it yields CASSLTGVNTEAFF. Combining the CDR3 with reference TRBV11-2 and TRBJ1-1 gives the whole variable domain EAGVAQSPRYKIIEKRQSVAFWCNPISGHATLYWYQQILGQGPKLLIQFQNNGVVDDSQLPKDRFSAERLKGVDSTLKIQPAKLEDSAVYLCASSLTGVNTEAFFGQGTRLTVV.

The table lists this clone with a few counts. V is TRBV30 and J is TRBJ1-5; the match to TRBD1 covers 8 bases. Germline lookup yields CDR1 GTSNPN and CDR2 SVGIG (reference sequence). V lost 7 bases and J lost 0; bases outside the gene matches: 5. This CDR3 comprises 14 residues. The CDR3 protein is CAFRTGYSNQPQHF. In nucleotides, the CDR3 is TGTGCCTTTCGGACAGGGTATAGCAATCAGCCCCAGCATTTT.

This clone was observed a few times. The genes are TRBV14 and TRBJ1-1, with no clear D. The CDR3 is 12 amino acids. With 4 bases removed from V and 5 bases from J, the gap between germline ends came to 8 bases. Germline CDR1 and CDR2: SGHDN and FVKESK. CDR3 DNA sequence: TGTGCCAGCAGCCCACCGGGTACTGAAGCTTTCTTT. Amino acid sequence: CASSPPGTEAFF.

This chain connects TRBV19 to TRBJ1-2, with unresolved D. From germline, CDR1 is LNHDA and CDR2 SQIVND (reference sequence). The CDR3 has 16 residues. The germline V and J ends were trimmed by 3 bases and 5 bases, with 19 bases remaining between them. The CDR3 sequence is CASSIFSEEVLYGYTF. In nucleotides, the CDR3 is TGTGCCAGTAGTATCTTTAGCGAGGAGGTTCTTTATGGCTACACCTTC.

The CDR3: CASSASHPPYEQYF. CDR3 DNA sequence: TGTGCCAGCAGTGCTAGTCATCCTCCCTACGAGCAGTACTTC. The J gene is TRBJ2-7, the V gene TRBV28, with D unclear. CDR1 and CDR2 (germline): MDHEN, SYDVKM. The CDR3 contains 14 residues. V was cut by 5 bases and J by 2 bases, with 13 bases left in between.